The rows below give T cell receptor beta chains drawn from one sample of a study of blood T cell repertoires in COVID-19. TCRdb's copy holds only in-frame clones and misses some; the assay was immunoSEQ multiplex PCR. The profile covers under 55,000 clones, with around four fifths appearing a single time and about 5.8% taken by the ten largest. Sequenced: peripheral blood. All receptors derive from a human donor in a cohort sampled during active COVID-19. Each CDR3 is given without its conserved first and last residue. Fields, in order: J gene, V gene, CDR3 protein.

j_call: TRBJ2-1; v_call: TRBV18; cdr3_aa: ASSPIGGGYNEQF
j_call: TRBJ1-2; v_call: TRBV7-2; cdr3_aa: ASSAGPQGRRNYGYT
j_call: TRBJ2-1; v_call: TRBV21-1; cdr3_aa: ASSKPGLAGTNCYNEQF
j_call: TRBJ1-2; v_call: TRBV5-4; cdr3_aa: ASSFGEVGGYT
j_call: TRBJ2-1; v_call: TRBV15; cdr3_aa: ATSDRTAYNEQF
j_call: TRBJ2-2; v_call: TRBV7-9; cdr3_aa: ASDEKTGGLNTGELF
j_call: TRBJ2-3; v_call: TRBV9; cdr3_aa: ASSVEGAGGPKGDTQY
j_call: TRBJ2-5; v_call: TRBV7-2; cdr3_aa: ASSWNGGALRETQY
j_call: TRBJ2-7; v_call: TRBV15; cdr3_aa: ATSNEEYEQY
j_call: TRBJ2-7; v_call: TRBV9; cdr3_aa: ASSAGTSSYEQY
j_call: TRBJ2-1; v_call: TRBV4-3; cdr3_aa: ASSHNLGLAGGEQF
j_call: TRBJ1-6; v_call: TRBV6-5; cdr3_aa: ASRRGYGNSPLH
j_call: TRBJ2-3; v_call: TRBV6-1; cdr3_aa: ASSDGTSGGNTDTQY
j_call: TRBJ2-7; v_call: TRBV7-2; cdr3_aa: ASSLTPSGGTARYEQY
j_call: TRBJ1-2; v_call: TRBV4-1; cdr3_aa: ASSQASRDRGGYT
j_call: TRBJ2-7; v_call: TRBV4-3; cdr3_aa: ASSQSGGGSYEQY
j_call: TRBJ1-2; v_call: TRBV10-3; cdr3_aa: AISESLDYGYT
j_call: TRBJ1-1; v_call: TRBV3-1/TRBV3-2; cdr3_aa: ASSQIPGGNTEAF
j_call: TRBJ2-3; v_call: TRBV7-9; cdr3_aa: ASSNQPWASGGDTQY
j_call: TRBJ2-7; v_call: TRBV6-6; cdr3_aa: ATTARDKGSYEQY
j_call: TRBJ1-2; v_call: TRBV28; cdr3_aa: ASGHNYGYT
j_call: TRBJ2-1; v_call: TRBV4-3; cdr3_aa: ASSQDKVSRQGEQF
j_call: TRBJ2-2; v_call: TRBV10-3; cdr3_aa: AVRRGTEPNTGELF
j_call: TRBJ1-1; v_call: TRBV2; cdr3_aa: ASTSQAMNTEAF
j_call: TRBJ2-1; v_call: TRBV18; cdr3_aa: ASSPGTSGNEQF
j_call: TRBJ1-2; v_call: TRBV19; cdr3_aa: ASSTVTGGNYGYT
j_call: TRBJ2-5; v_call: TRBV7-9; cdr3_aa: ASSLRDRGQETQY
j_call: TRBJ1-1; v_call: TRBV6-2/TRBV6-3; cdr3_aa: ASSYSTGKWDTEAF